These 19 T cell receptor beta chains originate from one sample sequenced in a study of shared clonotypes between healthy human individuals. TCRdb keeps only in-frame clones here, not all; method: immunoSEQ multiplex PCR. The table lists about 820,000 clones, about 91% of them singletons, with approximately 25% in the top ten. CD45RO-negative, CCR7-selected cells formed the naive CD8 fraction, which excluded terminally differentiated effector memory CD45RA+ cells. Sequenced: naive CD8+ T cells sorted from blood. The receptors derive from a man aged 25-40 years in good health.

This sequence joins TRBV6-1 and TRBJ1-1; 8 bases map to TRBD1. The V gene end was trimmed by 4 bases and the J gene end by 3 bases; junction bases not matched to a gene: 4. This CDR3 spans 14 amino acids. The V gene's germline CDR1 is MNHNS and CDR2 SASEGT. The CDR3 protein is CASSAGQGHTEAFF. CDR3 bases: TGTGCCAGCAGTGCCGGACAGGGCCACACTGAAGCTTTCTTT.

The rearrangement links TRBV25-1 to TRBJ2-1; TRBD2 matches at 9 bases. J gave up 6 bases and V 6 bases, and 12 bases lay outside the gene matches. This CDR3 region has 16 residues. Germline V gene sequence: CDR1 MGHDK, CDR2 SYGVNS. CDR3 sequence reads: CASSQNSGSGSNEQFF. CDR3 in DNA: TGTGCCAGCAGCCAAAATAGCGGGAGTGGAAGCAATGAGCAGTTCTTC.

This clone was seen a single time. This sequence joins TRBV30 and TRBJ1-4; D gene unclear. The V end lost 5 bases, the J end lost 3 bases, and 16 bases lay between the germline ends. Looked up from germline, CDR1 is GTSNPN and CDR2 is SVGIG (reference sequence). The CDR3 is made up of 15 amino acids. The CDR3: CAWPLRPRANEKLFF. Here the CDR3 DNA reads TGTGCCTGGCCGCTAAGGCCGCGGGCTAATGAAAAACTGTTTTTT. Variable domain in full (rest from reference TRBV30 and TRBJ1-4): SQTIHQWPATLVQPVGSPLSLECTVEGTSNPNLYWYRQAAGRGLQLLFYSVGIGQISSEVPQNLSASRPQDRQFILSSKKLLLSDSGFYLCAWPLRPRANEKLFFGSGTQLSVL.

The chain joins TRBV18 to TRBJ2-7; 7 bases are a match to TRBD2. The CDR3 contains 12 residues. From germline, CDR1 is KGHSH and CDR2 LQKENI. V trimming: 3 bases; J trimming: 7 bases; junction bases outside the gene matches: 3. The chain's CDR3 is CASSPPGGEQYF. The CDR3 DNA follows: TGTGCCAGCTCACCCCCGGGGGGAGAGCAGTACTTC.

V is TRBV29-1 and J is TRBJ2-1; D uncertain. Germline V gives CDR1 SQVTM, CDR2 ANQGSEA. V was cut by 1 base and J by 5 bases, with 9 bases left in between. The CDR3 runs 13 residues. The CDR3 nucleotides are TGCAGCGTTGAAGTGGCCGGAGACAATGAGCAGTTCTTC. It is translated as CSVEVAGDNEQFF.

The chain joins TRBV5-6 to TRBJ2-7; D is uncertain. With 0 bases removed from V and 5 bases from J, the gap between germline ends came to 9 bases. CDR3 length: 13 amino acids. Germline loops: CDR1 SGHDT, CDR2 YYEEEE. The CDR3 sequence: CASSLGALNEQYF. In DNA, the CDR3 is TGTGCCAGCAGCTTGGGCGCTCTGAACGAGCAGTACTTC. The full variable domain, with the rest looked up from reference TRBV5-6 and TRBJ2-7, is DAGVTQSPTHLIKTRGQQVTLRCSPKSGHDTVSWYQQALGQGPQFIFQYYEEEERQRGNFPDRFSGHQFPNYSSELNVNALLLGDSALYLCASSLGALNEQYFGPGTRLTVT.

CDR3 amino acids: CASGTSGSISSTGELFF. CDR3 coding DNA: TGCGCCAGCGGAACTAGCGGGAGCATCAGTAGCACCGGGGAGCTGTTTTTT. The rearrangement links TRBV5-1 to TRBJ2-2; 11 bases are a match to TRBD2. CDR1 is SGHRS and CDR2 is YFSETQ in the germline V gene. Trimming at V came to 7 bases and at J to 4 bases, leaving 12 bases not matched to a gene. The CDR3 totals 17 residues.

V usage is TRBV20-1 and J usage is TRBJ2-1; no clear D. The CDR3 consists of 9 residues. The ends were cut back, 7 bases at V and 7 bases at J, with 5 bases in the middle. CDR1 and CDR2 from the germline V gene are DFQATT and SNEGSKA (reference sequence). CDR3: CSGRNEQFF. CDR3 sequence (DNA): TGCAGTGGTCGAAATGAGCAGTTCTTC.

The genes are TRBV28 and TRBJ2-2, with 8 nucleotides matching TRBD2. Germline V gene data show CDR1 as MDHEN and CDR2 as SYDVKM. The CDR3 covers 17 residues. J gave up 7 bases and V 6 bases, and 16 bases lay outside the gene matches. CDR3 amino acids: CASRRLSPSGPGGELFF. The CDR3 DNA reads TGTGCCAGCAGACGACTGTCCCCTAGCGGGCCGGGCGGGGAGCTGTTTTTT. The full variable domain, in which reference TRBV28 and TRBJ2-2 provide the parts outside the CDR3, is DVKVTQSSRYLVKRTGEKVFLECVQDMDHENMFWYRQDPGLGLRLIYFSYDVKMKEKGDIPEGYSVSREKKERFSLILESASTNQTSMYLCASRRLSPSGPGGELFFGEGSRLTVL.

The chain is built from TRBV18 and TRBJ2-5; the match to TRBD2 covers 10 bases. Germline V gene data show CDR1 as KGHSH and CDR2 as LQKENI. V lost 6 bases, J lost 4 bases, and 5 bases stayed unmatched. The CDR3 loop spans 14 amino acids. CDR3 in DNA: TGTGCCAGCTCCGGGACTAGCGACCGAGAGACCCAGTACTTC. It is translated as CASSGTSDRETQYF.

The chain combines TRBV7-9 with TRBJ1-2, with a possible D match to TRBD1 (5 bases). V was cut by 5 bases and J by 4 bases, with 17 bases left in between. Germline V CDR1 and CDR2: SEHNR, FQNEAQ (reference sequence). This CDR3 is built from 15 residues. CDR3 amino acids: CASSHLGANPYGYTF. CDR3 DNA: TGTGCCAGCAGCCACCTAGGGGCTAATCCCTATGGCTACACCTTC. The entire variable domain, with the rest obtained from reference TRBV7-9 and TRBJ1-2, is as follows: DTGVSQNPRHKITKRGQNVTFRCDPISEHNRLYWYRQTLGQGPEFLTYFQNEAQLEKSRLLSDRFSAERPKGSFSTLEIQRTEQGDSAMYLCASSHLGANPYGYTFGSGTRLTVV.

This CDR3 is CASSRGTGDSYEQYF. In DNA, the CDR3 is TGTGCCAGCAGCCGAGGGACGGGAGACTCCTACGAGCAGTACTTC. This chain uses TRBV2 with TRBJ2-7; D perhaps matches TRBD2 (6 bases). Between the trimmed V and J ends, which lost 6 bases and 0 bases, there was a span of 15 bases. The CDR3 is made up of 15 amino acids. Germline CDR1 and CDR2: SNHLY and FYNNEI.

This chain uses TRBV28 with TRBJ2-2, with unresolved D. The CDR3 covers 17 residues. V was shortened by 4 bases and J by 2 bases, with 17 bases between the two germline ends. Germline V gene data show CDR1 as MDHEN and CDR2 as SYDVKM. CDR3 sequence reads: CASSSWTRQYNTGELFF. The CDR3, as DNA: TGTGCCAGCAGTTCCTGGACCCGTCAATATAACACCGGGGAGCTGTTTTTT.

The chain joins TRBV9 to TRBJ2-5; 11 bases map to TRBD2. Germline lookup yields CDR1 SGDLS and CDR2 YYNGEE. The CDR3 is 15 amino acids. V dropped 4 bases and J dropped 5; count of bases not matched to a gene: 7. CDR3 region: CASSHSGRALETQYF. The CDR3 DNA is TGTGCCAGCAGCCATAGCGGGAGGGCCCTCGAGACCCAGTACTTC.

This chain uses TRBV5-4 with TRBJ2-2; possibly TRBD1 or TRBD2 for D (5 bases each). The V gene lost 4 bases and the J gene lost 7 bases, with 17 bases spanning the gap. Germline V CDR1 and CDR2: SGHNT, YYREEE (reference sequence). The length of the CDR3 is 15 residues. CDR3 residues: CASSGASGIIGELFF. The CDR3 coding sequence is TGTGCCAGCAGCGGGGCGAGCGGTATCATCGGGGAGCTGTTTTTT.

This clone was seen only once. J is TRBJ2-7 and V is TRBV28; D is perhaps TRBD2 (6 bases). Germline CDR1 is MDHEN and CDR2 is SYDVKM. This CDR3 is 16 amino acids long. V lost 6 bases and J 2 bases, leaving 20 bases between the germline ends. In DNA, the CDR3 is TGTGCCAGCAGCCCAGATGGCGGGATAGGAACCTACGAGCAGTACTTC. It is translated as CASSPDGGIGTYEQYF.

V usage is TRBV29-1 and J usage is TRBJ2-6; D is perhaps TRBD2 (5 bases). Looked up from germline, CDR1 is SQVTM and CDR2 is ANQGSEA. The V end lost 1 base, the J end lost 2 bases, and 12 bases lay between the germline ends. The CDR3 contains 16 residues. The CDR3 protein is CSVEVRDGPGANVLTF. The CDR3 DNA reads TGCAGCGTTGAAGTTCGGGATGGCCCTGGGGCCAACGTCCTGACTTTC.

The gene calls are TRBV4-1 and TRBJ2-5; no firm D call. V lost 1 base and J lost 3, with 6 bases in between. In germline, CDR1 is MGHRA, CDR2 YSYEKL. This CDR3 spans 13 amino acids. The CDR3 DNA reads as TGCGCCAGCAGCCAAGCTCCAGAAGAGACCCAGTACTTC. It is translated as CASSQAPEETQYF.

CDR3 region: CASSLPAIPDTQYF. In DNA, the CDR3 is TGTGCCAGCAGTTTACCCGCCATCCCAGATACGCAGTATTTT. This rearrangement joins TRBV27 to TRBJ2-3; D not resolved. Germline-derived CDR1 and CDR2 are MNHEY and SMNVEV (reference sequence). The length of the CDR3 is 14 residues. V lost 2 bases and J 4 bases, leaving 10 bases between the germline ends.